This TCR beta chain emerged from a study of blood T cells in healthy people across ages. From germline, CDR1 is DFQATT and CDR2 SNEGSKA (reference sequence). V was pared by 1 base and J by 7 bases, with 7 bases of the junction left unmatched. The CDR3 sequence is 14 residues long. Primers used in a second PCR of about 6 to 12 cycles were a sample-barcoded 5' primer and a J-beta primer mix. No fewer than 2.5 million CDR3-containing paired-end reads came from each sample. Each CDR3 protein gets one entry after TCRdb re-called the 5' RACE reads with MiXCR. The sample lists about 1.4 million distinct CDR3 sequences; 59% were seen once.

The sample was blood. V and J are TRBV20-1 and TRBJ1-5, with 7 bases matching TRBD1. This clonotype was obtained from a man aged 18 to 30 in good health. This CDR3 is CSARVGGGKQPQHF. CDR3 sequence (DNA): TGCAGTGCTAGAGTAGGGGGCGGGAAGCAGCCCCAGCATTTT.